These 5 T cell receptor beta chains originate from one sample sequenced in a study of shared clonotypes between healthy human individuals (dated by TCRdb to 2020 to 2022). Library preparation employed the immunoSEQ multiplex PCR assay. In TCRdb, the immuneACCESS table is reduced to in-frame sequences with V and J assigned. These tables do not hold every clone; where another copy was compared, an unresolved V gene accounts for under half, and the others remain unexplained. This sample comprises approximately 500,000 clones, approximately 78% of them detected only once. The biggest ten clones account for around 11% of the sample. Material: PBMCs. The receptors were sampled from a woman aged 40 to 50 in good health. Some clones in this sample may be carry-over from other donors' samples.

The table lists this clone with a count of one. V gene TRBV27 combines with J gene TRBJ2-1, with 10 positions matching TRBD2. J was trimmed by 4 bases and V by 6 bases; bases with no gene match: 6. CDR1 MNHEY and CDR2 SMNVEV come from the germline V gene (reference sequence). The CDR3 spans 15 residues. The CDR3 DNA follows: TGTGCCAGCAGGGCTAGCGGGAGTTGGTACAATGAGCAGTTCTTC. Translating it yields CASRASGSWYNEQFF.

The chain has TRBV29-1 and TRBJ2-5, with 11 positions matching TRBD2. V was pared by 6 bases and J by 4 bases, with 13 bases of the junction left unmatched. Germline CDR1 is SQVTM and CDR2 is ANQGSEA. The CDR3 runs 16 residues. The CDR3 reads CSVYSGRAWTVETQYF. CDR3 bases: TGCAGCGTGTATAGCGGGAGGGCCTGGACGGTAGAGACCCAGTACTTC.

This chain links TRBV18 with TRBJ1-2; D is ambiguous. The CDR3 has 15 residues. Per the germline V gene, CDR1 is KGHSH and CDR2 is LQKENI. The V and J ends lost 0 bases and 7 bases respectively, with 15 bases between them. CDR3 loop: CASSPPASSDSGYTF. CDR3 nucleotide sequence: TGTGCCAGCTCACCACCTGCGTCCAGCGATAGTGGCTACACCTTC.

This chain links TRBV6-5 with TRBJ2-5; D might be TRBD2 (5 bases). Germline V lookup: CDR1 MNHEY, CDR2 SVGAGI. Trimming cost V 6 bases and J 11 bases, with 13 bases left between them. This CDR3 region has 11 residues. CDR3 residues: CASRTFGEQYF. The CDR3 region has the DNA TGTGCCAGCAGGACCTTTGGGGAGCAGTACTTC.

This clone was detected only a few times. The gene calls are TRBV9 and TRBJ2-5; 11 nucleotides match TRBD2. The J segment lost 5 bases and the V segment lost 4 bases, leaving 7 bases of the junction unmatched. Looked up from germline, CDR1 is SGDLS and CDR2 is YYNGEE. CDR3 size: 15 residues. This CDR3 reads CASSISGRASETQYF. In DNA, the CDR3 is TGTGCCAGCAGCATTAGCGGGAGGGCCTCGGAGACCCAGTACTTC.